The 30 T cell receptor beta chains below were found in one sample sequenced in a study of graft-versus-host responses after intestinal transplantation (dated by TCRdb to about 2021). The library was generated by the immunoSEQ multiplex PCR assay. The table comes from immuneACCESS by way of TCRdb, which keeps in-frame sequences with V and J called. Part of the clones is missing from these tables; in studies checked, under half for an unresolved V gene and the rest for unknown reasons. The sample table shows just under 65,000 clones, and under 90% are seen once. Jointly, the top ten make up 1.5% to 2% of the sample. To isolate intraepithelial and lamina propria lymphocytes from graft specimens, dithiothreitol, EDTA incubations and collagenase D digestion were used. The sequencing used ileum tissue, collected approximately 370 days after transplant. These receptors were obtained from a human patient who received an intestinal transplant, so some T cells may come from the graft donor.

V usage is TRBV6-4 and J usage is TRBJ1-3; the D is unclear. From germline, CDR1 is MRHNA and CDR2 SNTAGT. Trimming took 4 bases from V and 8 from J, leaving 12 bases between them. The CDR3 has 13 residues. The CDR3 region is CASSGQVIDTIYF. The CDR3 DNA sequence: TGTGCCAGCAGTGGGCAGGTTATAGACACCATATATTTT.

The chain is built from TRBV19 and TRBJ2-7; TRBD1 agrees at 7 bases. Per the germline V gene, CDR1 is LNHDA and CDR2 is SQIVND (reference sequence). The CDR3 contains 13 residues. The junction had 4 bases not matched to a gene; V was cut back by 1 base and J by 7 bases. The CDR3 DNA follows: TGTGCCAGTAGTATAGCAGGGGGTTATGAGCAGTACTTC. Its translation is CASSIAGGYEQYF.

The chain is built from TRBV6-5 and TRBJ1-6; D perhaps matches TRBD1 (6 bases). V was pared by 10 bases and J by 7 bases, with 14 bases between. The CDR3 covers 13 residues. CDR1 and CDR2 (germline): MNHEY, SVGAGI. CDR3 protein: CATLGQFNSPLHF. The CDR3 region has the DNA TGTGCCACCCTGGGACAATTCAATTCACCCCTCCACTTT.

V usage is TRBV9 and J usage is TRBJ1-4; D not certain. This CDR3 is built from 13 residues. Germline CDR1 reads SGDLS; CDR2 reads YYNGEE. Trimming cost V 0 bases and J 3 bases, with 3 bases left between them. The CDR3 DNA reads as TGTGCCAGCAGCGTAGAGTCTAATGAAAAACTGTTTTTT. Its protein product is CASSVESNEKLFF. Combining the CDR3 with reference TRBV9 and TRBJ1-4 gives the whole variable domain DSGVTQTPKHLITATGQRVTLRCSPRSGDLSVYWYQQSLDQGLQFLIQYYNGEERAKGNILERFSAQQFPDLHSELNLSSLELGDSALYFCASSVESNEKLFFGSGTQLSVL.

The CDR3 DNA follows: TGTGCCAGCAGCTTAGTGCGGGAGACCCAGTACTTC. Translating it yields CASSLVRETQYF. The genes are TRBV7-2 and TRBJ2-5; D gene uncertain. Trimming removed 1 base from V and 5 bases from J, with 5 bases in between. CDR3 size: 12 residues. CDR1 and CDR2 from the germline V gene are SGHTA and FQGNSA.

The chain carries TRBV6-5 and TRBJ2-3; 8 positions match TRBD1. This CDR3 is built from 15 residues. Germline CDR1 and CDR2: MNHEY and SVGAGI. The junction had 7 bases not matched to a gene; V was cut back by 5 bases and J by 3 bases. The DNA of the CDR3 is TGTGCCAGCAGTCCCCAGGGGGCAAGGACAGATACGCAGTATTTT. It codes for CASSPQGARTDTQYF.

V is TRBV2 and J is TRBJ2-5; TRBD1 might be the D (5 bases). Trimming removed 4 bases at V and 0 bases at J, with 12 bases between. CDR1 is SNHLY, CDR2 FYNNEI, per germline. This CDR3 has 15 amino acids. CDR3 DNA sequence: TGTGCCAGCAGTGCAACGACAGCGTACCAAGAGACCCAGTACTTC. Its protein is CASSATTAYQETQYF.

The chain has TRBV7-9 and TRBJ2-2; D remains ambiguous. Germline loops: CDR1 SEHNR, CDR2 FQNEAQ (reference sequence). Trimming removed 5 bases at V and 5 bases at J, with 12 bases between. The CDR3 is made up of 14 amino acids. Written as DNA, the CDR3 is TGTGCCAGCAGCCCTCCCCCCTTGACCGGGGAGCTGTTTTTT. Protein: CASSPPPLTGELFF.

This chain joins TRBV5-1 and TRBJ2-3; 8 bases fit TRBD1. The CDR3 consists of 15 residues. After removal of 9 bases from V and 2 bases from J, the junction contained 11 bases not matched to a gene. Germline lookup yields CDR1 SGHRS and CDR2 YFSETQ. CDR3 in DNA: TGCGCCACTACTAAGAGGACAGGGAACACAGATACGCAGTATTTT. This sequence encodes CATTKRTGNTDTQYF.

V gene TRBV28 combines with J gene TRBJ2-3, with D possibly being TRBD1 (5 bases). The CDR3 is made up of 14 amino acids. CDR1 MDHEN and CDR2 SYDVKM come from the germline V gene. V was clipped by 5 bases and J by 1 base, with 10 bases between them. CDR3 loop: CASSLQQGTDTQYF. CDR3 DNA: TGTGCCAGCAGTCTTCAACAGGGCACAGATACGCAGTATTTT.

This chain uses TRBV19 with TRBJ2-3, with D tentatively TRBD1 or TRBD2 (5 bases each). Trimming pared 2 bases from V and 0 bases from J, leaving 9 bases between. Per germline, CDR1 LNHDA and CDR2 SQIVND (reference sequence). The CDR3 covers 15 residues. The CDR3 loop is CASSIPRDSTDTQYF. CDR3 bases: TGTGCCAGTAGTATACCCCGGGACAGCACAGATACGCAGTATTTT.

The V gene is TRBV28, the J gene TRBJ2-2; D remains unclear. CDR1 is MDHEN, CDR2 SYDVKM, per germline. There are 13 residues in the CDR3. V lost 2 bases and J lost 6, with 7 bases in between. In nucleotides, the CDR3 is TGTGCCAGCAGTTTAATGGGCCCCGGGGAGCTGTTTTTT. It yields the protein CASSLMGPGELFF.

This sequence joins TRBV2 and TRBJ1-4; 8 bases are a match to TRBD1. The germline CDR1 and CDR2 sequences are SNHLY and FYNNEI. The length of the CDR3 is 17 residues. Trimming cost V 6 bases and J 4 bases; bases outside gene matches: 13. The CDR3 sequence is CASRPGTGRGDNEKLFF. The CDR3 region has the DNA TGTGCCAGCAGACCCGGGACAGGAAGAGGGGATAATGAAAAACTGTTTTTT. The variable domain in full, with the rest retrieved from reference TRBV2 and TRBJ1-4, is EPEVTQTPSHQVTQMGQEVILRCVPISNHLYFYWYRQILGQKVEFLVSFYNNEISEKSEIFDDQFSVERPDGSNFTLKIRSTKLEDSAMYFCASRPGTGRGDNEKLFFGSGTQLSVL.

This rearrangement joins TRBV9 to TRBJ2-7, with D unresolved. Trimming removed 4 bases at V and 3 bases at J, with 11 bases between. CDR3 size: 13 residues. CDR1 and CDR2 (germline): SGDLS, YYNGEE. The CDR3 is CASSPDGVYEQYF. In DNA form, the CDR3 reads TGTGCCAGCAGCCCAGATGGAGTCTACGAGCAGTACTTC.

The rearrangement uses TRBV7-2 and TRBJ1-5; D is possibly TRBD1 (6 bases). This CDR3 comprises 15 residues. Deletions cut 1 base from V and 3 bases from J, with 10 bases between. Germline V gene lookup returns CDR1 SGHTA and CDR2 FQGNSA. This chain's CDR3 is CASSLVGGANQPQHF. As DNA, the CDR3 is TGTGCCAGCAGCTTAGTTGGGGGGGCCAATCAGCCCCAGCATTTT.

The chain employs TRBV7-3 and TRBJ2-5; the D is unclear. V was trimmed by 3 bases and J by 7 bases, leaving 21 bases between them. Per germline, CDR1 SGHTA and CDR2 FQGTGA. The CDR3 extends over 16 amino acids. The CDR3 loop is CASSLGTAEWPGTQYF. The CDR3 DNA is TGTGCCAGCAGCTTGGGCACAGCCGAATGGCCGGGGACCCAGTACTTC.

The chain employs TRBV29-1 and TRBJ1-1; 11 nucleotides line up with TRBD1. The CDR3 totals 13 residues. V was pared by 6 bases and J by 7 bases, with 7 bases of the junction left unmatched. Germline CDR1 SQVTM, CDR2 ANQGSEA. The CDR3 region is CSVTGQGAFEAFF. The CDR3 DNA is TGCAGCGTGACCGGACAGGGGGCTTTTGAAGCTTTCTTT. Supplemented by reference TRBV29-1 and TRBJ1-1, the full variable domain reads SAVISQKPSRDICQRGTSLTIQCQVDSQVTMMFWYRQQPGQSLTLIATANQGSEATYESGFVIDKFPISRPNLTFSTLTVSNMSPEDSSIYLCSVTGQGAFEAFFGQGTRLTVV.

The gene calls are TRBV2 and TRBJ1-2; TRBD1 aligns across 9 bases. Germline-derived CDR1 and CDR2 are SNHLY and FYNNEI. Trimming at V came to 2 bases and at J to 8 bases, leaving 21 bases not matched to a gene. The CDR3 sequence is 19 residues long. The CDR3 sequence: CASSEPRGQGQPMKLGYTF. DNA of the CDR3: TGTGCCAGCAGTGAACCGCGGGGACAGGGACAGCCAATGAAATTAGGCTACACCTTC.

Written as DNA, the CDR3 is TGTGCCAGCAGCTTATGGGCCGGGGATACGCAGTATTTT. It yields the protein CASSLWAGDTQYF. V gene TRBV7-3 combines with J gene TRBJ2-3; no clear D gene. V was cut by 2 bases and J by 6 bases, with 9 bases left in between. The CDR3 is made up of 13 amino acids. Germline V gene data show CDR1 as SGHTA and CDR2 as FQGTGA.

The chain recombines TRBV7-3 with TRBJ2-5; possible D gene TRBD1, 7 bases. The CDR3 spans 14 residues. Germline V lookup: CDR1 SGHTA, CDR2 FQGTGA. Trimming stripped 8 bases from V and 3 bases from J, with 16 bases between. The CDR3 nucleotides are TGTGCCAGCTCCCAAGGGGGCGGGGAAGAGACCCAGTACTTC. Its protein is CASSQGGGEETQYF.

CDR3 in DNA: TGCGCCAGCTACGGACTAGCGGGGGATGATGGGGAGCAGTACTTC. It specifies CASYGLAGDDGEQYF. V gene TRBV10-1 combines with J gene TRBJ2-7; 13 bases agree with TRBD2. The CDR3 extends over 15 amino acids. The trim removed 8 bases at V and 7 bases at J, leaving 11 bases unmatched. From germline, CDR1 is WNHNN and CDR2 SYGVQD (reference sequence).

The chain is built from TRBV29-1 and TRBJ2-4; no clear D gene. The CDR3 loop spans 14 amino acids. V lost 3 bases to trimming and J lost 1 base, with 10 bases between them. Germline V gives CDR1 SQVTM, CDR2 ANQGSEA. CDR3 amino acids: CSVEGEEAKNIQYF. As DNA, the CDR3 is TGCAGCGTTGAGGGTGAGGAGGCCAAAAACATTCAGTACTTC. The entire variable domain, with the rest obtained from reference TRBV29-1 and TRBJ2-4, is as follows: SAVISQKPSRDICQRGTSLTIQCQVDSQVTMMFWYRQQPGQSLTLIATANQGSEATYESGFVIDKFPISRPNLTFSTLTVSNMSPEDSSIYLCSVEGEEAKNIQYFGAGTRLSVL.

The chain has TRBV6-6 and TRBJ2-1; 13 nucleotides match TRBD2. The ends lost 6 bases at V and 7 bases at J; junction bases unmatched: 6. CDR1 is MNHNY and CDR2 is SVGAGI in the germline V gene (reference sequence). CDR3 length: 15 residues. As DNA, the CDR3 is TGTGCCAGCAGCCCCGGGACTAGCGGGATGAATGAGCAGTTCTTC. Translated, it gives CASSPGTSGMNEQFF.

This chain uses TRBV6-5 with TRBJ1-2; perhaps TRBD1 as D (5 bases). CDR3 length: 13 amino acids. Deletions cut 3 bases from V and 4 bases from J, with 9 bases between. Germline values: CDR1 MNHEY, CDR2 SVGAGI. In nucleotides, the CDR3 is TGTGCCAGCAGTTATGACAGCGCCTATGGCTACACCTTC. This gives the protein CASSYDSAYGYTF.

The genes are TRBV28 and TRBJ1-2, with 7 bases aligning to TRBD1. Germline CDR1 is MDHEN and CDR2 is SYDVKM. Trimming cost V 4 bases and J 0 bases; bases outside gene matches: 5. The length of the CDR3 is 15 residues. The CDR3 DNA sequence: TGTGCCAGCAGTTATGACAGGGAGGCTAACTATGGCTACACCTTC. Its translation: CASSYDREANYGYTF.

CDR3 nucleotides: TGCGCCAGCAGCACGGACGGGAACAATGAGCAGTTCTTC. Amino acid sequence: CASSTDGNNEQFF. This chain uses TRBV5-1 with TRBJ2-1, with D possibly TRBD2 on 5 matching bases. Germline V gene data show CDR1 as SGHRS and CDR2 as YFSETQ. This CDR3 region has 13 residues. V was clipped by 4 bases and J by 5 bases, with 10 bases between them.

This clone was seen a single time. J is TRBJ2-5 and V is TRBV4-1; the D gene is possibly TRBD2 (10 bases). V was pared by 3 bases and J by 0 bases, with 29 bases between. The V gene's germline CDR1 is MGHRA and CDR2 YSYEKL. This CDR3 is built from 21 residues. The CDR3 is CASSHNRDREWTSGNQETQYF. CDR3 nucleotide sequence: TGCGCCAGCAGCCACAACCGGGACAGGGAATGGACTAGCGGAAACCAAGAGACCCAGTACTTC.

The V gene is TRBV11-2, the J gene TRBJ2-7; 12 bases match TRBD2. The CDR3 spans 17 residues. The trim removed 3 bases at V and 2 bases at J, leaving 8 bases unmatched. Germline V gene data show CDR1 as SGHAT and CDR2 as FQNNGV. CDR3: CASSFWTSGKGAYEQYF. The CDR3 DNA follows: TGTGCCAGCAGCTTTTGGACTAGCGGGAAGGGGGCCTACGAGCAGTACTTC.

The CDR3 bases are TGCGCCAGCTCACCGGGACTAGCCTACGAGCAGTACTTC. This sequence encodes CASSPGLAYEQYF. The genes are TRBV4-1 and TRBJ2-7; TRBD2 matches at 8 bases. The V gene end was trimmed by 8 bases and the J gene end by 2 bases; junction bases not matched to a gene: 5. This CDR3 has 13 residues. Germline V lookup: CDR1 MGHRA, CDR2 YSYEKL.

The chain uses TRBV4-1 and TRBJ2-5, with 8 bases aligning to TRBD2. The CDR3 length is 17 residues. The germline CDR1 and CDR2 sequences are MGHRA and YSYEKL. J lost 2 bases, V lost 1 base, and 9 bases had no gene match. The CDR3 coding sequence is TGCGCCAGCAGCCAAGCCACACTAGCGGCTCCGCAAGAGACCCAGTACTTC. It codes for CASSQATLAAPQETQYF.